The 19 T cell receptor beta chains below all came from one sample that was sequenced in a study of T cell repertoires in cytomegalovirus infection. TCRdb processed the reads anew with MiXCR; each CDR3 protein has one entry. The sample carries 200,000 or so distinct CDR3 sequences, 28% recorded once. Sequenced material: PBMCs. The receptor set was obtained from a human donor in good health (CMV status not recorded). Some clones in this sample may be carry-over from other donors' samples.

In its sample, this clonotype was seen once. V usage is TRBV13 and J usage is TRBJ2-1, with 11 bases that match TRBD2. The ends lost 3 bases at V and 8 bases at J; junction bases unmatched: 6. In germline, CDR1 is PRHDT, CDR2 FYEKMQ (reference sequence). This CDR3 has 15 residues. DNA for the CDR3: TGTGCCAGCAGCTTTAAAACTAGCGGGGGCGATGAGCAGTTCTTC. It translates to CASSFKTSGGDEQFF.

This clonotype was recorded at least ten times. The chain employs TRBV7-2 and TRBJ2-3; possible D gene TRBD1, 5 bases. CDR3 length equals 14 residues. The germline gives CDR1 SGHTA, CDR2 FQGNSA. V lost 5 bases and J lost 4, with 13 bases in between. The CDR3 sequence is CASSRTREADTQYF. The CDR3 DNA sequence: TGTGCCAGCAGCCGAACCAGGGAAGCAGATACGCAGTATTTT.

The chain employs TRBV29-1 and TRBJ2-3; 11 bases match TRBD2. The CDR3 loop spans 17 amino acids. Per germline, CDR1 SQVTM and CDR2 ANQGSEA. V lost 3 bases and J lost 3; bases outside the gene matches: 11. This CDR3 reads CSVELPGLAVGTDTQYF. The CDR3 DNA reads as TGCAGCGTTGAGCTACCGGGACTAGCGGTGGGGACAGATACGCAGTATTTT.

A few counts support this clonotype. The chain employs TRBV9 and TRBJ1-2; 8 bases match TRBD1. The CDR3 contains 14 residues. The germline gives CDR1 SGDLS, CDR2 YYNGEE. V dropped 3 bases and J dropped 0; count of bases not matched to a gene: 1. The CDR3 nucleotides read TGTGCCAGCAGCGGACAGGGGTCTAACTATGGCTACACCTTC. Amino acid sequence: CASSGQGSNYGYTF.

Ten or more counts support this clonotype. The chain uses TRBV28 and TRBJ1-1; the D is unclear. Germline values: CDR1 MDHEN, CDR2 SYDVKM. Trimming cost V 5 bases and J 2 bases, with 9 bases left between them. The length of the CDR3 is 13 residues. CDR3 DNA sequence: TGTGCCAGCAGTCCGCTCGGTAACACTGAAGCTTTCTTT. It encodes CASSPLGNTEAFF.

The table lists this clonotype with a few counts. The chain is built from TRBV10-3 and TRBJ1-1; no firm D call. There are 13 residues in the CDR3. V dropped 0 bases and J dropped 2 bases, with 4 bases sitting between them. Germline-derived CDR1 and CDR2 are ENHRY and SYGVKD. The CDR3 nucleotides read TGTGCCATCAGTGAGTCTGGAAACACTGAAGCTTTCTTT. Protein sequence: CAISESGNTEAFF.

This clonotype was seen many times. The chain recombines TRBV7-6 with TRBJ1-1; D gene unclear. The CDR3 consists of 12 residues. Germline CDR1 SGHVS, CDR2 FNYEAQ. The V end was cut by 10 bases, the J end by 1 base, with 10 bases between. DNA of the CDR3: TGTGCCACTACGGACGGGAACACTGAAGCTTTCTTT. This encodes CATTDGNTEAFF.

CDR3 nucleotides: TGTGCCAGCTGCCTGAGGACAGGGGGTGATAATGAGCAGTTCTTC. Translation: CASCLRTGGDNEQFF. V is TRBV27 and J is TRBJ2-1; 10 nucleotides agree with TRBD1. Per the germline V gene, CDR1 is MNHEY and CDR2 is SMNVEV (reference sequence). The J segment lost 7 bases and the V segment lost 8 bases, leaving 11 bases of the junction unmatched. The CDR3 runs 15 residues.

CDR3 in DNA: TGTGCCACCCAGGGTAAAGCCGGACAGTCCTCCTACGAGCAGTACTTC. Protein product: CATQGKAGQSSYEQYF. The chain recombines TRBV6-1 with TRBJ2-7; D may be TRBD1 (6 bases). Deletions cut 10 bases from V and 0 bases from J, with 22 bases between. The CDR3 is made up of 16 amino acids. Germline CDR1 MNHNS, CDR2 SASEGT.

The chain has TRBV10-3 and TRBJ1-1; D not certain. V dropped 6 bases and J dropped 5 bases, with 10 bases sitting between them. CDR1 and CDR2 from the germline V gene are ENHRY and SYGVKD. There are 12 residues in the CDR3. The DNA of the CDR3 is TGTGCCATCAGCCCCTCACGGACTGAAGCTTTCTTT. Translated: CAISPSRTEAFF.

This clonotype was detected only a few times. The V gene is TRBV5-1, the J gene TRBJ2-1; either TRBD1 or TRBD2 may fit D (5 bases each). The length of the CDR3 is 12 residues. CDR1 and CDR2 (germline): SGHRS, YFSETQ. The V end lost 4 bases, the J end lost 9 bases, and 11 bases lay between the germline ends. The CDR3 region has the DNA TGCGCCAGCAGCGTAGAGGGGATTGAGCAGTTCTTC. It is translated as CASSVEGIEQFF.

Concerning this clonotype itself: This may be a read error: a much more frequent sequence differs by one nucleotide. J is TRBJ1-1 and V is TRBV7-6; D gene unclear. Trimming left V 5 bases short and J 4 bases short, with 11 bases between. This CDR3 contains 13 residues. Germline lookup yields CDR1 SGHVS and CDR2 FNYEAQ. The CDR3 spells CASSARGSTEAFF. The DNA for the CDR3 is TGTGCCAGCAGCGCCAGAGGGAGCACTGAAGCTTTCTTT.

This chain uses TRBV20-1 with TRBJ2-7, with 10 positions matching TRBD1. CDR1 is DFQATT and CDR2 is SNEGSKA in the germline V gene (reference sequence). V lost 2 bases and J lost 3; bases outside the gene matches: 7. This CDR3 comprises 15 residues. CDR3 loop: CSARLGQGLVYEQYF. DNA of the CDR3: TGCAGTGCTAGACTGGGACAGGGGTTAGTCTACGAGCAGTACTTC.

This chain connects TRBV6-2 or TRBV6-3 to TRBJ2-1, with TRBD2 identical over 15 bases. The CDR3 is made up of 15 amino acids. J gave up 7 bases and V 5 bases, and 3 bases lay outside the gene matches. Germline assignment: CDR1 MNHEY and CDR2 SVGEGT. As DNA, the CDR3 is TGTGCCAGCAGTCGCGGGACTAGCGGGGGGAATGAGCAGTTCTTC. Its translation: CASSRGTSGGNEQFF.

The J gene is TRBJ2-7, the V gene TRBV13; D may be TRBD2 (5 bases). The CDR3 contains 16 residues. Germline V gene data show CDR1 as PRHDT and CDR2 as FYEKMQ (reference sequence). Trimming took 3 bases from V and 1 from J, leaving 16 bases between them. Here the CDR3 DNA reads TGTGCCAGCAGCTTGAGGGCGAGCGGAAAGTCCTACGAGCAGTACTTC. This codes for CASSLRASGKSYEQYF.

This chain uses TRBV12-3 or TRBV12-4 with TRBJ2-7; unclear D gene. Trimming cost V 4 bases and J 4 bases, with 11 bases left between them. CDR3 size: 13 residues. As DNA, the CDR3 is TGTGCCAGCAGTTCGACATGTGCATACGAGCAGTACTTC. This translates into CASSSTCAYEQYF.

The table lists this clonotype with many counts. The V and J genes are TRBV5-4 and TRBJ2-4; D gene ambiguous. The CDR3 runs to 14 residues. CDR1 is SGHNT, CDR2 YYREEE, per germline (reference sequence). The ends were cut back, 4 bases at V and 9 bases at J, with 17 bases in the middle. In nucleotides, the CDR3 is TGTGCCAGCAGCCCCAGGATAGATGCAAGCATTCAGTACTTC. It specifies CASSPRIDASIQYF.

This rearrangement joins TRBV11-2 to TRBJ2-2; 7 bases align to TRBD2. The V gene's germline CDR1 is SGHAT and CDR2 FQNNGV. The CDR3 loop spans 15 amino acids. J gave up 2 bases and V 7 bases, and 7 bases lay outside the gene matches. This CDR3 reads CASTLGGINTGELFF. CDR3 in DNA: TGTGCCAGCACCCTCGGGGGGATTAACACCGGGGAGCTGTTTTTT.

The chain joins TRBV20-1 to TRBJ2-2; D tentatively fits TRBD1 or TRBD2 (5 bases each). V was trimmed by 6 bases and J by 11 bases, leaving 25 bases between them. The germline V gene encodes CDR1 DFQATT and CDR2 SNEGSKA (reference sequence). The CDR3 has 15 amino acids. Written as DNA, the CDR3 is TGCAGTGCGGGGATCCCGGGACCCCGGGCCCCCGAGCTGTTTTTT. Its translation: CSAGIPGPRAPELFF.